This entry lists 22 T cell receptor beta chains sequenced from one sample in a study of T cell responses to AZD1222 COVID-19 vaccine. Sequencing used immunoSEQ multiplex PCR; TCRdb keeps in-frame clones, though not all of them. The sample shows some 180,000 clones, about 93% of them seen only once. The input for sequencing was peripheral blood, taken 28 days after the second dose of the MenACWY control vaccine. The receptors shown here come from an adult who received the MenACWY meningococcal vaccine as a control.

This chain joins TRBV10-3 and TRBJ1-4; D not resolved. The CDR3 has 14 amino acids. Germline V gene sequence: CDR1 ENHRY, CDR2 SYGVKD. Trimming removed 4 bases from V and 4 bases from J, with 10 bases in between. The CDR3 DNA reads TGTGCCATCAGTGCCCGACATGATAATGAAAAACTGTTTTTT. It yields the protein CAISARHDNEKLFF.

CDR3 sequence (DNA): TGTGCCAGCAGCAAAGCCGTGCCGGATCATTTT. This translates into CASSKAVPDHF. The chain employs TRBV21-1 and TRBJ1-5. TRBV21-1 is labeled a pseudogene. The CDR3 is made up of 11 amino acids.

The rearrangement links TRBV19 to TRBJ2-3, with D perhaps TRBD1 or TRBD2 (5 bases each). With 4 bases removed from V and 1 base from J, the gap between germline ends came to 9 bases. The CDR3 length is 14 residues. Looked up from germline, CDR1 is LNHDA and CDR2 is SQIVND (reference sequence). The CDR3 is CASSTTGRTDTQYF. CDR3 bases: TGTGCCAGTAGTACTACGGGGCGCACAGATACGCAGTATTTT.

This chain uses TRBV2 with TRBJ1-2; 10 nucleotides line up with TRBD1. This CDR3 has 15 amino acids. Germline V gene lookup returns CDR1 SNHLY and CDR2 FYNNEI. V was clipped by 10 bases and J by 0 bases; unmatched bases: 8. The CDR3 DNA reads TGTGCCACCTCGGGACAGGGGTCCGCTAACTATGGCTACACCTTC. Translation gives CATSGQGSANYGYTF.

This clone appeared a single time. The V and J genes are TRBV7-8 and TRBJ1-2; D uncertain. Germline CDR1 is SGHVS and CDR2 is FQNEAQ. There are 17 residues in the CDR3. The V end lost 2 bases, the J end lost 4 bases, and 20 bases lay between the germline ends. The CDR3 reads CASSLRAGQNVIYGYTF. CDR3 sequence (DNA): TGTGCCAGCAGCTTAAGGGCAGGCCAAAATGTGATCTATGGCTACACCTTC.

In the case of this clone: The junction differs from germline at one of its ends, possibly a read error. The V gene is TRBV7-7, the J gene TRBJ2-7; 7 positions match TRBD1. Per germline, CDR1 SSHAT and CDR2 FNYEAQ (reference sequence). The CDR3 spans 13 residues. This chain's CDR3 is CASSPTGFGEQYF. The DNA for the CDR3 is TGTGCTAGCAGCCCGACAGGGTTTGGAGAGCAGTACTTC. The full variable domain, in which reference TRBV7-7 and TRBJ2-7 provide the parts outside the CDR3, is GAGVSQSPRYKVTKRGQDVTLRCDPISSHATLYWYQQALGQGPEFLTYFNYEAQPDKSGLPSDRFSAERPEGSISTLTIQRTEQRDSAMYRCASSPTGFGEQYFGPGTRLTVT.

The rearrangement uses TRBV19 and TRBJ1-2; 10 positions match TRBD1. The CDR3 is 15 amino acids. The germline gives CDR1 LNHDA, CDR2 SQIVND (reference sequence). Germline trimming cut 5 bases from V and 7 bases from J; bases unmatched to any gene: 10. The CDR3 sequence is CASSVAGTGVLGYTF. As DNA, the CDR3 is TGTGCCAGTAGTGTGGCCGGGACAGGGGTGCTTGGCTACACCTTC. Full variable domain (missing parts from reference TRBV19 and TRBJ1-2): DGGITQSPKYLFRKEGQNVTLSCEQNLNHDAMYWYRQDPGQGLRLIYYSQIVNDFQKGDIAEGYSVSREKKESFPLTVTSAQKNPTAFYLCASSVAGTGVLGYTFGSGTRLTVV.

The CDR3 DNA sequence: TGTGCCAGTAGTATAGCAGGGAGCACTGAAGCTTTCTTT. Amino acid sequence: CASSIAGSTEAFF. The chain is built from TRBV19 and TRBJ1-1; D is possibly TRBD1 (5 bases). Between the trimmed V and J ends, which lost 1 base and 4 bases, there was a span of 7 bases. The CDR3 covers 13 residues. Germline CDR1 is LNHDA and CDR2 is SQIVND (reference sequence). Using reference TRBV19 and TRBJ1-1 for the parts outside the CDR3, the full variable domain is DGGITQSPKYLFRKEGQNVTLSCEQNLNHDAMYWYRQDPGQGLRLIYYSQIVNDFQKGDIAEGYSVSREKKESFPLTVTSAQKNPTAFYLCASSIAGSTEAFFGQGTRLTVV.

CDR3 amino acids: CASSPAGTENTEAFF. Here the CDR3 DNA reads TGTGCCAGCTCACCCGCCGGGACCGAGAACACTGAAGCTTTCTTT. The J gene is TRBJ1-1, the V gene TRBV18; perhaps TRBD1 as D (5 bases). CDR1 is KGHSH, CDR2 LQKENI, per germline. V was pared by 3 bases and J by 1 base, with 12 bases between. The CDR3 covers 15 residues.

The chain is built from TRBV9 and TRBJ2-3; the match to TRBD2 covers 8 bases. The V segment lost 3 bases and the J segment 0 bases; nucleotides outside the gene matches: 6. Germline assignment: CDR1 SGDLS and CDR2 YYNGEE. The CDR3 covers 16 residues. The CDR3 DNA reads as TGTGCCAGCAGCGACGTAGCGGGACATAGCACAGATACGCAGTATTTT. Translated, it gives CASSDVAGHSTDTQYF.

The V and J genes are TRBV28 and TRBJ1-2; D call uncertain. Per germline, CDR1 MDHEN and CDR2 SYDVKM. V shed 5 bases and J shed 3 bases, with 10 bases lying between them. The CDR3 has 13 amino acids. The CDR3, as DNA: TGTGCCAGCAGTGCAAATATCGACTATGGCTACACCTTC. It specifies CASSANIDYGYTF.

The gene calls are TRBV3-1 (or the pseudogene TRBV3-2) and TRBJ1-1; 12 bases map to TRBD1. V shed 3 bases, J shed 0 bases, and the junction held 2 bases outside the gene matches. There are 16 residues in the CDR3. Germline V gene data show CDR1 as LGHDT and CDR2 as YNNKEL (reference sequence). CDR3: CASSQGQGAMNTEAFF. CDR3 nucleotide sequence: TGTGCCAGCAGCCAGGGACAGGGGGCGATGAACACTGAAGCTTTCTTT.

The chain employs TRBV12-3 or TRBV12-4 and TRBJ1-1, with D hard to call. The V end lost 3 bases, the J end lost 3 bases, and 2 bases lay between the germline ends. The CDR3 contains 11 residues. The DNA for the CDR3 is TGTGCCAGCAGTTTCCACACTGAAGCTTTCTTT. Its translation is CASSFHTEAFF.

The chain carries TRBV7-8 and TRBJ2-3; TRBD1 matches at 11 bases. The CDR3 sequence is 15 residues long. J lost 3 bases, V lost 9 bases, and 8 bases had no gene match. The V gene's germline CDR1 is SGHVS and CDR2 FQNEAQ. CDR3 sequence: CASQKDRGRTDTQYF. CDR3 nucleotide sequence: TGTGCCAGTCAGAAGGACAGGGGGCGGACAGATACGCAGTATTTT.

The rearrangement joins TRBV18 to TRBJ2-1; TRBD2 is a possible D gene (6 bases). CDR1 and CDR2 from the germline V gene are KGHSH and LQKENI. Trimming cost V 2 bases and J 8 bases, with 19 bases left between them. This CDR3 comprises 16 residues. CDR3 coding DNA: TGTGCCAGCTCACCAAGTGGGGTTAGCGGATTCGATGAGCAGTTCTTC. Protein product: CASSPSGVSGFDEQFF.

V and J are TRBV5-1 and TRBJ2-7; 16 bases are a match to TRBD2. Germline V gives CDR1 SGHRS, CDR2 YFSETQ. CDR3 length: 18 residues. V was pared by 3 bases and J by 0 bases, with 6 bases of the junction left unmatched. The CDR3 spells CASSSGLAGGTISYEQYF. The CDR3 nucleotides read TGCGCCAGCAGCTCGGGACTAGCGGGGGGGACTATCTCCTACGAGCAGTACTTC.

The rearrangement uses TRBV3-1 (or the pseudogene TRBV3-2) and TRBJ2-2; D is unresolved. V dropped 3 bases and J dropped 5 bases, with 13 bases sitting between them. The CDR3 totals 15 residues. Germline lookup yields CDR1 LGHDT and CDR2 YNNKEL (reference sequence). CDR3: CASSQQLGRTGELFF. DNA of the CDR3: TGTGCCAGCAGCCAGCAGTTGGGCCGGACCGGGGAGCTGTTTTTT.

V is TRBV28 and J is TRBJ1-2; D not resolved. The CDR3 runs 11 residues. V gave up 2 bases and J gave up 3 bases, with 1 base separating them. Germline V CDR1 and CDR2: MDHEN, SYDVKM. Here the CDR3 reads CASSLDYGYTF. DNA of the CDR3: TGTGCCAGCAGTTTAGACTATGGCTACACCTTC.

The CDR3 DNA reads as TGTGCCAGCAGAGCGGGGCAGGGAGGCCAGCCCCAGCATTTT. Translating it yields CASRAGQGGQPQHF. This sequence joins TRBV28 and TRBJ1-5, with a possible D match to TRBD1 (5 bases). The V end lost 6 bases, the J end lost 7 bases, and 16 bases lay between the germline ends. CDR1 and CDR2 (germline): MDHEN, SYDVKM. The CDR3 totals 14 residues.

The chain joins TRBV27 to TRBJ1-5; D uncertain. The CDR3 covers 14 residues. The V end lost 0 bases, the J end lost 1 base, and 4 bases lay between the germline ends. Germline CDR1 and CDR2: MNHEY and SMNVEV (reference sequence). CDR3 protein: CASSLSNSNQPQHF. In nucleotides, the CDR3 is TGTGCCAGCAGTTTATCGAACAGCAATCAGCCCCAGCATTTT.

CDR3: CASSYPSAGVYNEQFF. CDR3 nucleotide sequence: TGTGCCAGCAGTTATCCTTCGGCGGGGGTCTACAATGAGCAGTTCTTC. The V call is TRBV6-6, the J call TRBJ2-1; 7 nucleotides align to TRBD2. V dropped 3 bases and J dropped 3; count of bases not matched to a gene: 8. The CDR3 runs to 16 residues. From germline, CDR1 is MNHNY and CDR2 SVGAGI (reference sequence).

This rearrangement joins TRBV30 to TRBJ1-2; unclear D gene. The CDR3 spans 15 residues. Trimming cost V 2 bases and J 0 bases, with 13 bases left between them. Looked up from germline, CDR1 is GTSNPN and CDR2 is SVGIG (reference sequence). The CDR3 here is CAWSSGSLPNYGYTF. CDR3 nucleotide sequence: TGTGCCTGGAGTAGTGGGTCCCTCCCTAACTATGGCTACACCTTC.